This entry lists 23 T cell receptor beta chains sequenced from one sample in a study of CD8+ T cells in alopecia areata. CD25+CD127- cells were sorted from CD4+ cells in four or five patients. TCR sequencing used cDNA made by reverse transcription of extracted RNA. Clones were sequenced by immunoSEQ multiplex PCR, and TCRdb holds only the in-frame ones, with some missing. The sample consists of about 20,000 clones, roughly 62% of them appearing once. Sequencing was done on a sample of CD4+ Tregs sorted from blood. The receptors originated from a human donor with alopecia areata.

The V and J genes are TRBV6-5 and TRBJ1-2, with D maybe TRBD1 (5 bases). V lost 5 bases and J 8 bases, leaving 18 bases between the germline ends. CDR1 is MNHEY and CDR2 is SVGAGI in the germline V gene. The CDR3 is 14 amino acids. The CDR3 DNA is TGTGCCAGCAGTGAGTTAGCAGGGATTGACGGCTACACCTTC. Translating gives CASSELAGIDGYTF.

This clone was recorded only once. CDR3 in amino acids: CASSLPGQFSGTEAFF. The CDR3, as DNA: TGTGCCAGCAGTTTACCGGGACAATTTTCGGGCACTGAAGCTTTCTTT. The genes are TRBV28 and TRBJ1-1; D perhaps matches TRBD1 (6 bases). This CDR3 has 16 amino acids. Germline V gives CDR1 MDHEN, CDR2 SYDVKM. V lost 2 bases, J lost 4 bases, and 17 bases lay in between.

This clone appeared once. This chain links TRBV15 with TRBJ2-5; maybe TRBD2 (5 bases). This CDR3 region has 13 residues. Germline CDR1 reads LNHNV; CDR2 reads YYDKDF (reference sequence). V was cut by 4 bases and J by 1 base, with 7 bases left in between. In DNA form, the CDR3 reads TGTGCCACCAGCAACCGGGGCCAAGAGACCCAGTACTTC. Protein: CATSNRGQETQYF.

The chain uses TRBV29-1 and TRBJ2-7; D ambiguous. The V gene's germline CDR1 is SQVTM and CDR2 ANQGSEA. The CDR3 length is 12 residues. Deletions cut 5 bases from V and 0 bases from J, with 8 bases between. The CDR3 coding sequence is TGCAGCGTTCTAGGCATCTCCTACGAGCAGTACTTC. This codes for CSVLGISYEQYF.

V and J are TRBV2 and TRBJ2-6, with D unclear. This CDR3 region has 17 residues. V was pared by 5 bases and J by 0 bases, with 14 bases between. Germline V gene data show CDR1 as SNHLY and CDR2 as FYNNEI. CDR3 loop: CASSKNLRRSGANVLTF. CDR3 DNA: TGTGCCAGCAGTAAAAATCTCCGGCGCTCTGGGGCCAACGTCCTGACTTTC.

The rearrangement joins TRBV6-5 to TRBJ1-6; 8 bases are shared with TRBD1. The ends lost 8 bases at V and 7 bases at J; junction bases unmatched: 4. The germline V gene encodes CDR1 MNHEY and CDR2 SVGAGI. The CDR3 spans 13 residues. The CDR3 loop is CASHRQGNSPLHF. DNA for the CDR3: TGTGCCAGCCACAGACAGGGGAATTCACCCCTCCACTTT.

This chain connects TRBV7-9 to TRBJ2-1; 14 bases are a match to TRBD2. Germline loops: CDR1 SEHNR, CDR2 FQNEAQ (reference sequence). V dropped 6 bases and J dropped 7; count of bases not matched to a gene: 5. The CDR3 spans 15 residues. CDR3 protein: CASRGTSGSINEQFF. CDR3 in DNA: TGTGCCAGCAGGGGGACTAGCGGGAGTATAAATGAGCAGTTCTTC.

This clone is medium-sized (0.01 to 0.1%) by share. This chain links TRBV7-9 with TRBJ2-2; a possible D gene is TRBD1 (5 bases). Germline-derived CDR1 and CDR2 are SEHNR and FQNEAQ (reference sequence). V was clipped by 6 bases and J by 7 bases, with 21 bases between them. This CDR3 comprises 16 residues. The CDR3 DNA follows: TGTGCCAGCAGAGAGGCCCCGGGCCTCAGGGTCGGGGAGCTGTTTTTT. Its translation: CASREAPGLRVGELFF.

The rearrangement links TRBV23-1 to TRBJ2-5; 8 bases fit TRBD2. TRBV23-1 belongs to the ORF category, with a function that is uncertain. CDR3 length: 16 amino acids. Trimming removed 6 bases from V and 4 bases from J; junction bases left unmatched: 13. DNA for the CDR3: TGCGCCAGCAGGGACAAAAAGCGGGAGCGGTCAGAGACCCAGTACTTC. It specifies CASRDKKRERSETQYF.

This chain connects TRBV7-2 to TRBJ2-3; the D gene is possibly TRBD1 (6 bases). V was clipped by 6 bases and J by 2 bases, with 18 bases between them. CDR1 and CDR2 from the germline V gene are SGHTA and FQGNSA. The CDR3 is 16 residues long. This CDR3 reads CASSLRITGSTDTQYF. As DNA, the CDR3 is TGTGCCAGCAGTCTCCGAATTACAGGGTCCACAGATACGCAGTATTTT.

The chain couples TRBV7-2 to TRBJ1-4, with 7 positions matching TRBD1. The ends lost 5 bases at V and 7 bases at J; junction bases unmatched: 4. This CDR3 comprises 13 residues. Germline CDR1 is SGHTA and CDR2 is FQGNSA. CDR3 nucleotides: TGTGCCAGCAGCCGGCGACAGGGTGAAAAACTGTTTTTT. It codes for CASSRRQGEKLFF.

The J gene is TRBJ2-2, the V gene TRBV30, with 13 bases matching TRBD2. CDR3 size: 16 residues. Germline CDR1 is GTSNPN and CDR2 is SVGIG (reference sequence). CDR3: CARSGTSGVNTGELFF. In DNA, the CDR3 is TGTGCTCGTTCCGGGACTAGCGGGGTAAACACCGGGGAGCTGTTTTTT. The full variable domain, with the rest looked up from reference TRBV30 and TRBJ2-2, is SQTIHQWPATLVQPVGSPLSLECTVEGTSNPNLYWYRQAAGRGLQLLFYSVGIGQISSEVPQNLSASRPQDRQFILSSKKLLLSDSGFYLCARSGTSGVNTGELFFGEGSRLTVL.

The chain recombines TRBV29-1 with TRBJ2-1; 7 nucleotides agree with TRBD2. Germline values: CDR1 SQVTM, CDR2 ANQGSEA. The junction had 5 bases not matched to a gene; V was cut back by 3 bases and J by 0 bases. CDR3 length equals 15 residues. The CDR3 is CSVDWLADSYNEQFF. DNA of the CDR3: TGCAGCGTTGATTGGCTAGCGGACTCCTACAATGAGCAGTTCTTC.

The chain links TRBV7-9 to TRBJ2-1; D is unclear. CDR1 is SEHNR and CDR2 is FQNEAQ in the germline V gene (reference sequence). Trimming removed 5 bases at V and 1 base at J, with 3 bases between. The CDR3 contains 12 residues. The CDR3 loop is CASSRSYNEQFF. DNA of the CDR3: TGTGCCAGCAGCCGGTCCTACAATGAGCAGTTCTTC.

J is TRBJ2-3 and V is TRBV7-3; D is unclear. CDR3 length: 15 residues. CDR1 is SGHTA, CDR2 FQGTGA, per germline. Trimming left V 4 bases short and J 1 base short, with 12 bases between. CDR3 bases: TGTGCCAGCAGCTCAACCCCTATCGGCACAGATACGCAGTATTTT. It codes for CASSSTPIGTDTQYF.

The rearrangement joins TRBV28 to TRBJ2-5; tentative D call: TRBD2 (5 bases). With the DNA end fitting TRBJ2-7 better, the J assignment may be wrong. This CDR3 has 15 amino acids. CDR1 MDHEN and CDR2 SYDVKM come from the germline V gene. The CDR3 loop is CASSLGLPKPNEQYF. CDR3 nucleotides: TGTGCCAGCAGTTTAGGACTGCCTAAGCCGAACGAGCAGTACTTC.

The V and J genes are TRBV28 and TRBJ1-5; TRBD1 might be the D (6 bases). The germline gives CDR1 MDHEN, CDR2 SYDVKM. This CDR3 region has 14 residues. Trimming cost V 2 bases and J 7 bases, with 12 bases left between them. CDR3 sequence reads: CASSLPGVHQPQHF. CDR3 coding DNA: TGTGCCAGCAGTTTACCAGGGGTTCACCAGCCCCAGCATTTT.

The genes are TRBV7-2 and TRBJ2-2, with D possibly called TRBD1 or TRBD2 (5 bases each). The CDR3 length is 15 residues. CDR1 and CDR2 from the germline V gene are SGHTA and FQGNSA. Trimming pared 5 bases from V and 0 bases from J, leaving 10 bases between. The CDR3 loop reads CASSLGTANTGELFF. The CDR3 DNA reads TGTGCCAGCAGCCTCGGGACGGCGAACACCGGGGAGCTGTTTTTT. The variable domain in full, completed from reference TRBV7-2 and TRBJ2-2, reads GAGVSQSPSNKVTEKGKDVELRCDPISGHTALYWYRQSLGQGLEFLIYFQGNSAPDKSGLPSDRFSAERTGGSVSTLTIQRTQQEDSAVYLCASSLGTANTGELFFGEGSRLTVL.

This chain joins TRBV7-2 and TRBJ2-7, with 8 nucleotides matching TRBD1. The CDR3 contains 14 residues. From germline, CDR1 is SGHTA and CDR2 FQGNSA. With V trimmed by 5 bases and J by 2 bases, 5 bases remained unmatched. The CDR3 DNA sequence: TGTGCCAGCAGCGTGGACAGGGCGACCTACGAGCAGTACTTC. Residues: CASSVDRATYEQYF. Filled out from reference TRBV7-2 and TRBJ2-7, the complete variable domain reads GAGVSQSPSNKVTEKGKDVELRCDPISGHTALYWYRQSLGQGLEFLIYFQGNSAPDKSGLPSDRFSAERTGGSVSTLTIQRTQQEDSAVYLCASSVDRATYEQYFGPGTRLTVT.

This clone appeared a few times. This rearrangement joins TRBV4-1 to TRBJ2-3; D remains ambiguous. V lost 1 base and J lost 11, with 10 bases in between. Germline-derived CDR1 and CDR2 are MGHRA and YSYEKL. This CDR3 is built from 12 residues. CDR3 DNA: TGCGCCAGCAGCCAAGGTCAGAGAGGGCAGTATTTT. Translation: CASSQGQRGQYF.

Written as DNA, the CDR3 is TGTGCCAGCAGCGCCATGCCCGGAGAGACCCAGTACTTC. Protein product: CASSAMPGETQYF. The chain links TRBV9 to TRBJ2-5; D is unclear. V was pared by 3 bases and J by 4 bases, with 10 bases between. This CDR3 contains 13 residues. Per the germline V gene, CDR1 is SGDLS and CDR2 is YYNGEE.

The chain is built from TRBV25-1 and TRBJ2-1; the D gene is possibly TRBD1 (6 bases). The CDR3 loop spans 13 amino acids. Trimming removed 5 bases from V and 7 bases from J, with 12 bases in between. The germline V gene has CDR1 MGHDK and CDR2 SYGVNS. As DNA, the CDR3 is TGTGCCAGCAGTCCCTGGACAGTAAATGAGCAGTTCTTC. Translated, it gives CASSPWTVNEQFF.

The chain links TRBV27 to TRBJ2-1, with a possible D match to TRBD2 (6 bases). The ends were cut back, 0 bases at V and 9 bases at J, with 18 bases in the middle. The CDR3 extends over 16 amino acids. Germline CDR1 is MNHEY and CDR2 is SMNVEV (reference sequence). The chain's CDR3 is CASSLSRTTASREQFF. CDR3 in DNA: TGTGCCAGCAGTTTATCACGGACTACCGCGTCTCGTGAGCAGTTCTTC.